This T cell receptor beta chain stems from a study of PD-L1 blockade in urothelial cancer. Libraries were prepared by immunoSEQ multiplex PCR; TCRdb keeps only in-frame clonotypes and omits some of them. The repertoire holds about 19,000 clones, with 80% to 90% as singletons. Germline V CDR1 and CDR2: LNHDA, SQIVND (reference sequence). The CDR3 is 13 residues long. V dropped 1 base and J dropped 10 bases, with 11 bases sitting between them. This TCR was recovered from a man between 45 and 60 years old with urothelial cancer. The chain combines TRBV19 with TRBJ2-1, with D possibly being TRBD2 (5 bases). This specimen was PBMCs, taken around atezolizumab (anti-PD-L1) treatment. CDR3 region: CASSIVGAREQFF. CDR3 in DNA: TGTGCCAGTAGTATAGTGGGAGCGAGGGAGCAGTTCTTC. The full variable domain, with the rest looked up from reference TRBV19 and TRBJ2-1, is DGGITQSPKYLFRKEGQNVTLSCEQNLNHDAMYWYRQDPGQGLRLIYYSQIVNDFQKGDIAEGYSVSREKKESFPLTVTSAQKNPTAFYLCASSIVGAREQFFGPGTRLTVL.